Listed below are T cell receptor beta chains from one sample, sequenced in a study of shared clonotypes between healthy human individuals. Only in-frame clones appear in the TCRdb table, and some are missing; sequencing was by immunoSEQ multiplex PCR. The table lists over 2 million clones, roughly 94% of them singletons. The sample comprised naive CD4+ T cells sorted from blood. The receptors derive from a man aged 18 to 35 in good health. Both conserved end residues are part of each CDR3. The order of the fields is CDR3 DNA, CDR3 protein, V gene, J gene, clone size, D gene. A D gene is named only where the DNA matches it firmly. Some rows have no size entry. The others give once, few or many, or a class for an expanded clone.

CDR3 DNA: TGTGCCAGCAGCTTCGGGGGGAACACTGAAGCTTTCTTT; CDR3 protein: CASSFGGNTEAFF; V gene: TRBV7-9; J gene: TRBJ1-1; clone size: many; D gene: -
CDR3 DNA: TGTGCCAGCAGCTTATCCGCTAGCGGAGGCCAAGAGACCCAGTACTTC; CDR3 protein: CASSLSASGGQETQYF; V gene: TRBV11-2; J gene: TRBJ2-5; clone size: -; D gene: TRBD2
CDR3 DNA: TGTGCCAGCAGCTTAATGGGCCCAAACACTGAAGCTTTCTTT; CDR3 protein: CASSLMGPNTEAFF; V gene: TRBV7-3; J gene: TRBJ1-1; clone size: -; D gene: -
CDR3 DNA: TGCAGCCCACCAGCAAGGTCGCCCCCCTCGAAGGGCCAAGAGACCCAGTACTTC; CDR3 protein: CSPPARSPPSKGQETQYF; V gene: TRBV29-1; J gene: TRBJ2-5; clone size: once; D gene: -
CDR3 DNA: TGTGCCAGCAGCTCCATTGACAGGGCGAGTGAGCAGTACTTC; CDR3 protein: CASSSIDRASEQYF; V gene: TRBV11-2; J gene: TRBJ2-7; clone size: -; D gene: TRBD1
CDR3 DNA: TGTGCCAGCAGCCAACTTCCCGGCCGAGGAGAAAGGATCCATGAGCAGTTCTTC; CDR3 protein: CASSQLPGRGERIHEQFF; V gene: TRBV14; J gene: TRBJ2-1; clone size: -; D gene: -
CDR3 DNA: TGTGCCAGCAGTTACGACGCCAGGAGCACAGATACGCAGTATTTT; CDR3 protein: CASSYDARSTDTQYF; V gene: TRBV6-6; J gene: TRBJ2-3; clone size: -; D gene: -
CDR3 DNA: TGCGCCAGCAGCCTCGAGCGGGGGCCGGAGACCCAGTACTTC; CDR3 protein: CASSLERGPETQYF; V gene: TRBV5-1; J gene: TRBJ2-5; clone size: -; D gene: TRBD2
CDR3 DNA: TGTGCCATCAGTGGGGGACAGGCCGTGAACTATGGCTACACCTTC; CDR3 protein: CAISGGQAVNYGYTF; V gene: TRBV10-3; J gene: TRBJ1-2; clone size: -; D gene: TRBD1
CDR3 DNA: TGCGCCAGCACCCGAGGGGAGTTGACAGATACGCAGTATTTT; CDR3 protein: CASTRGELTDTQYF; V gene: TRBV5-1; J gene: TRBJ2-3; clone size: -; D gene: -
CDR3 DNA: TGTGCCAGCAGTGACCTAGCAGTCTGGATTCAGTACTTC; CDR3 protein: CASSDLAVWIQYF; V gene: TRBV2; J gene: TRBJ2-4; clone size: -; D gene: -
CDR3 DNA: TGTGCCACCAGCTCGGGACATATAAACACTGAAGCTTTCTTT; CDR3 protein: CATSSGHINTEAFF; V gene: TRBV15; J gene: TRBJ1-1; clone size: -; D gene: -
CDR3 DNA: TGTGCCGTTAGGAGGAGCTCCTACGAGCAGTACTTC; CDR3 protein: CAVRRSSYEQYF; V gene: TRBV6-5; J gene: TRBJ2-7; clone size: few; D gene: -
CDR3 DNA: TGTGCTAGTGGTTTGGTACTCGGACAGGGATACACCGGGGAGCTGTTTTTT; CDR3 protein: CASGLVLGQGYTGELFF; V gene: TRBV12-5; J gene: TRBJ2-2; clone size: -; D gene: TRBD1
CDR3 DNA: TGTGCCAGCACGCGCAGCCTGGGCTACACCTTC; CDR3 protein: CASTRSLGYTF; V gene: TRBV6-6; J gene: TRBJ1-2; clone size: -; D gene: -
CDR3 DNA: TGTGCTAGTGGTACTGACTTAGTCATCCACGAGCAGTACTTC; CDR3 protein: CASGTDLVIHEQYF; V gene: TRBV12-5; J gene: TRBJ2-7; clone size: -; D gene: -
CDR3 DNA: TGTGCCAGCAGCTACGACAGGGGTTCGCAGGAGACCCAGTACTTC; CDR3 protein: CASSYDRGSQETQYF; V gene: TRBV7-9; J gene: TRBJ2-5; clone size: once; D gene: TRBD1
CDR3 DNA: TGTGCCAGCAGTCCCTCCCTAGGCCGGGAAAAACTGTTTTTT; CDR3 protein: CASSPSLGREKLFF; V gene: TRBV28; J gene: TRBJ1-4; clone size: -; D gene: -
CDR3 DNA: TGTGCCAGCAGCCGGGACAGACTGAACACTGAAGCTTTCTTT; CDR3 protein: CASSRDRLNTEAFF; V gene: TRBV7-2; J gene: TRBJ1-1; clone size: -; D gene: TRBD1
CDR3 DNA: TGTGCCAGCAGTTTAACGGGGACGGGCTGGGGTGAGCAGTTCTTC; CDR3 protein: CASSLTGTGWGEQFF; V gene: TRBV27; J gene: TRBJ2-1; clone size: -; D gene: -
CDR3 DNA: TGTGCCACGGGGACAGGGGATAATAATTCACCCCTCCACTTT; CDR3 protein: CATGTGDNNSPLHF; V gene: TRBV10-3; J gene: TRBJ1-6; clone size: -; D gene: TRBD1
CDR3 DNA: TGTGCCAGCACCGCCCCCTGGGGAATGGATAATTCACCCCTCCACTTT; CDR3 protein: CASTAPWGMDNSPLHF; V gene: TRBV7-2; J gene: TRBJ1-6; clone size: -; D gene: -
CDR3 DNA: TGTGCCAGCTCACCACAGGTACGGGGAGAAGAGACCCAGTACTTC; CDR3 protein: CASSPQVRGEETQYF; V gene: TRBV18; J gene: TRBJ2-5; clone size: -; D gene: -
CDR3 DNA: TGTGCCAGCAGTTACTCGGGGGGCTTTGGCTACACCTTC; CDR3 protein: CASSYSGGFGYTF; V gene: TRBV6-5; J gene: TRBJ1-2; clone size: -; D gene: -
CDR3 DNA: TGTGCCACCAGCTCTCCCGGGCCCTTCAATCAGCCCCAGCATTTT; CDR3 protein: CATSSPGPFNQPQHF; V gene: TRBV15; J gene: TRBJ1-5; clone size: -; D gene: -
CDR3 DNA: TGTGCCAGCAGTTACGGGGACAGGAACACTGAAGCTTTCTTT; CDR3 protein: CASSYGDRNTEAFF; V gene: TRBV6-5; J gene: TRBJ1-1; clone size: -; D gene: TRBD1
CDR3 DNA: TGCGCCAGCAGCTCTTTGGGACAGGGTCCCGGGGAGCAGTACTTC; CDR3 protein: CASSSLGQGPGEQYF; V gene: TRBV5-1; J gene: TRBJ2-7; clone size: -; D gene: TRBD1
CDR3 DNA: TGTGCCAGTAGTATAGGAGCAGGGATCAATCAGCCCCAGCATTTT; CDR3 protein: CASSIGAGINQPQHF; V gene: TRBV19; J gene: TRBJ1-5; clone size: -; D gene: -
CDR3 DNA: TGTGCCAGCTCACCGGTCCCAGGCGGTAGCAATCAGCCCCAGCATTTT; CDR3 protein: CASSPVPGGSNQPQHF; V gene: TRBV18; J gene: TRBJ1-5; clone size: -; D gene: -
CDR3 DNA: TGTGCCTGGAAAAGAATGGAAAGCACTGAAGCTTTCTTT; CDR3 protein: CAWKRMESTEAFF; V gene: TRBV30; J gene: TRBJ1-1; clone size: -; D gene: -
CDR3 DNA: TGTGCCAGCAGCTGGAGACTAGCTCAGGAAGAGACCCAGTACTTC; CDR3 protein: CASSWRLAQEETQYF; V gene: TRBV7-2; J gene: TRBJ2-5; clone size: -; D gene: TRBD2
CDR3 DNA: TGTGCCAGCAGTTTAATCGCAGGAGGTGAGCAGTTCTTC; CDR3 protein: CASSLIAGGEQFF; V gene: TRBV27; J gene: TRBJ2-1; clone size: -; D gene: -
CDR3 DNA: TGTGCCAGTAGTATCCACAGCCATAATGAAAAACTGTTTTTT; CDR3 protein: CASSIHSHNEKLFF; V gene: TRBV19; J gene: TRBJ1-4; clone size: -; D gene: -
CDR3 DNA: TGCGCCAGCAGCCACGCGACAGGGGGCCAAGAGACCCAGTACTTC; CDR3 protein: CASSHATGGQETQYF; V gene: TRBV5-1; J gene: TRBJ2-5; clone size: -; D gene: TRBD1
CDR3 DNA: TGTGCCAGCAGCGTAGAAACGGTGAATTCACCCCTCCACTTT; CDR3 protein: CASSVETVNSPLHF; V gene: TRBV9; J gene: TRBJ1-6; clone size: once; D gene: -
CDR3 DNA: TGTGCCGCAACCAGGGGGGATGGCTACACCTTC; CDR3 protein: CAATRGDGYTF; V gene: TRBV19; J gene: TRBJ1-2; clone size: few; D gene: TRBD1
CDR3 DNA: TGTGCCAGCTCACCTACACTAGAGGGGCAGTACTTC; CDR3 protein: CASSPTLEGQYF; V gene: TRBV18; J gene: TRBJ2-7; clone size: -; D gene: -
CDR3 DNA: TGTGCCAGCAGCTTAGATCTCCTAGCGGGTACACTGTACTTC; CDR3 protein: CASSLDLLAGTLYF; V gene: TRBV11-3; J gene: TRBJ2-5; clone size: -; D gene: TRBD2
CDR3 DNA: TGTGCCATAGGCCCTGGGGCCAACGTCCTGACTTTC; CDR3 protein: CAIGPGANVLTF; V gene: TRBV28; J gene: TRBJ2-6; clone size: once; D gene: -
CDR3 DNA: TGTGCCAGCTCACCAATCACGGCGGGGGAGCAGTACTTC; CDR3 protein: CASSPITAGEQYF; V gene: TRBV18; J gene: TRBJ2-7; clone size: -; D gene: -
CDR3 DNA: TGTGCCAGCAGCAAAGACAGGGGCCCCACTGAAGCTTTCTTT; CDR3 protein: CASSKDRGPTEAFF; V gene: TRBV27; J gene: TRBJ1-1; clone size: -; D gene: TRBD1
CDR3 DNA: TGCAGCGTTGAAGATCCCCTGGGGCCGGGGGAGCTGTTTTTT; CDR3 protein: CSVEDPLGPGELFF; V gene: TRBV29-1; J gene: TRBJ2-2; clone size: -; D gene: -
CDR3 DNA: TGTGCCTGGACCCCCGGGCAGGAGGCCTACGAGCAGTACTTC; CDR3 protein: CAWTPGQEAYEQYF; V gene: TRBV30; J gene: TRBJ2-7; clone size: once; D gene: -
CDR3 DNA: TGTGCCAGTAGTCCTGGGACAGGCAATCAGCCCCAGCATTTT; CDR3 protein: CASSPGTGNQPQHF; V gene: TRBV19; J gene: TRBJ1-5; clone size: -; D gene: TRBD1
CDR3 DNA: TGCAGCGTTGGCGGGGAAGGGGGCGCAGACTATGGCTACACCTTC; CDR3 protein: CSVGGEGGADYGYTF; V gene: TRBV29-1; J gene: TRBJ1-2; clone size: -; D gene: TRBD1
CDR3 DNA: TGTGCCATCAGTGCCCGGGACAGGGAATACGAAAAACTGTTTTTT; CDR3 protein: CAISARDREYEKLFF; V gene: TRBV10-3; J gene: TRBJ1-4; clone size: once; D gene: TRBD1
CDR3 DNA: TGTGCCAGCAGCTCATGGGAGCGCGGTACGCAGTATTTT; CDR3 protein: CASSSWERGTQYF; V gene: TRBV7-2; J gene: TRBJ2-3; clone size: -; D gene: -
CDR3 DNA: TGTGCTAGTGGTGGCCCGGGGGAGCAGTTCTTC; CDR3 protein: CASGGPGEQFF; V gene: TRBV12-5; J gene: TRBJ2-1; clone size: -; D gene: -